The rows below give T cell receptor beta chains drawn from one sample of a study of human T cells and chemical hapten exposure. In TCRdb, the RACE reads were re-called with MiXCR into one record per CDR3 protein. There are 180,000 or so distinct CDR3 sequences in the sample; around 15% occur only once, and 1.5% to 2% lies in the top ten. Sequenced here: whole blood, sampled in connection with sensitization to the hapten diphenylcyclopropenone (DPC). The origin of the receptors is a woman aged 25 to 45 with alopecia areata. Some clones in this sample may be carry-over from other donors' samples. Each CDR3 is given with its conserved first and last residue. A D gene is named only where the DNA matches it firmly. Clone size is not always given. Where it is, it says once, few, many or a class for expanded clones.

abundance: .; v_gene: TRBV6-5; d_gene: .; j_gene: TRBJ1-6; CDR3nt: TGTGCCAGCAGTGGGGCAGGGTTGGAATCACCCCTCCACTTT; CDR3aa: CASSGAGLESPLHF
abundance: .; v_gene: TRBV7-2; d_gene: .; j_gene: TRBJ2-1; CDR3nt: TGTGCCAGCAGCTTAGGCCGCCGGATTAGGGACAATGAGCAGTTCTTC; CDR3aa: CASSLGRRIRDNEQFF
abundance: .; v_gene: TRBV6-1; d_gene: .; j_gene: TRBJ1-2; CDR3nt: TGTGCCAGCAGTGAAACTAGGGGGGTCAGCTATGGCTACACCTTC; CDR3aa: CASSETRGVSYGYTF
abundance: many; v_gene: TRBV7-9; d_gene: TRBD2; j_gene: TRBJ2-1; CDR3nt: TGTGCCAGCAGCCGATGGAAGCGGGGGGACAATGAGCAGTTCTTC; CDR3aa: CASSRWKRGDNEQFF
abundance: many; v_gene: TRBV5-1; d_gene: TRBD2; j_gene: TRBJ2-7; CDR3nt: TGCGCCAGCAGTTACCAAGCGGGAGACGAGCAGTACTTC; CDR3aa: CASSYQAGDEQYF
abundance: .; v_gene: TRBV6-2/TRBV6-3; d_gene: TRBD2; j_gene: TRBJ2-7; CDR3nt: TGTGCCACCAGGACTAGCGGGAGTTACGAGCAGTACTTC; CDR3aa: CATRTSGSYEQYF
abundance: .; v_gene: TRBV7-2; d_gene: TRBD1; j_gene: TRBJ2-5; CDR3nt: TGTGCCAGCAGCTTAGCGACAGGGGGCAGGGAGACCCAGTACTTC; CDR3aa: CASSLATGGRETQYF
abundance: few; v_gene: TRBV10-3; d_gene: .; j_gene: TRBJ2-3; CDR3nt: TGTGCCATCAGTGAGTCGACGAGCACAGATACGCAGTATTTT; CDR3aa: CAISESTSTDTQYF
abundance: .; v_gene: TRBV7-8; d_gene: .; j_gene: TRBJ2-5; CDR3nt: TGTGCCAGCAACCAGCCGGGGGCGATGGAGACCCAGTACTTC; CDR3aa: CASNQPGAMETQYF
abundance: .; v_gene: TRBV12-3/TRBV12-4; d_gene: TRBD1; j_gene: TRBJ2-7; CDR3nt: TGTGCCAGCAGTCCGTATGGGACAGGGGGCGCAGTAGCCTACGAGCAGTACTTC; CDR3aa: CASSPYGTGGAVAYEQYF
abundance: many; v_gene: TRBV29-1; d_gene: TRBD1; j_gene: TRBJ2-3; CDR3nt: TGCAGCTTTACAGGGGGCACAGATACGCAGTATTTT; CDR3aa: CSFTGGTDTQYF
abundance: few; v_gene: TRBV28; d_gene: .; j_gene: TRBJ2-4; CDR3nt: TGTGCCAGCAGTTTATCTGCAGGGGCGGCCAAAAACATTCAGTACTTC; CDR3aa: CASSLSAGAAKNIQYF
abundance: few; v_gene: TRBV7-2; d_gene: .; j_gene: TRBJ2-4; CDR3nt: TGTGCCAGCAGCGAACCCGCTTGGGAGCTAGCCAAAAACATTCAGTACTTC; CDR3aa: CASSEPAWELAKNIQYF
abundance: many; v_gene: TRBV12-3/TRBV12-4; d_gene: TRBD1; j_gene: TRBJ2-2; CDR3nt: TGTGCCAGCAGTGGGGGGACAGGGATCACGAACACCGGGGAGCTGTTTTTT; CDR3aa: CASSGGTGITNTGELFF
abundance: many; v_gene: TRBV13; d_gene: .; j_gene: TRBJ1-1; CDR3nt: TGTGCCAGCAGCGCATCTACAGGAGGATATACTGAAGCTTTCTTT; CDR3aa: CASSASTGGYTEAFF
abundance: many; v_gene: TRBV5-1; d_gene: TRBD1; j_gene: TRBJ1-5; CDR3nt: TGTGCCAGCAGCGCCGGGACAGGGGGCAATCAGCCCCAGCATTTT; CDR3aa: CASSAGTGGNQPQHF
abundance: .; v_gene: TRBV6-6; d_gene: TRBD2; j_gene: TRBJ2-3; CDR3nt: TGTGCCAGCAGTCCTAGCGGTCCAGATACGCAGTATTTT; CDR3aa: CASSPSGPDTQYF
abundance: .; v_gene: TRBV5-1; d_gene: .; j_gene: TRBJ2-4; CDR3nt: TGCGCCAGCAGACCCACCGGGGCGGTGGCCAAAAACATTCAGTACTTC; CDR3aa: CASRPTGAVAKNIQYF
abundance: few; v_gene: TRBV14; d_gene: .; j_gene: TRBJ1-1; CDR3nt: TGTGCCAGCAGCCAAGTCGCGGGGGGGTGGACTGAAGCTTTCTTT; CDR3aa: CASSQVAGGWTEAFF
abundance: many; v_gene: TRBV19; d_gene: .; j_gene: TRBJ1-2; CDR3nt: TGTGCCAGTTCCGACCGCTATGGCTACACCTTC; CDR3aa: CASSDRYGYTF
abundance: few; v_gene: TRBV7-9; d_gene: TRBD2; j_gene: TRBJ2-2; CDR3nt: TGTGCCAGCGAAGGGGTTAGCGGGACTAACACCGGGGAGCTGTTTTTT; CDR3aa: CASEGVSGTNTGELFF
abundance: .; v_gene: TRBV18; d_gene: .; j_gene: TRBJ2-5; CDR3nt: TGTGCCAGCTCACCGTCAGGGCAAGAGACCCAGTACTTC; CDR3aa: CASSPSGQETQYF
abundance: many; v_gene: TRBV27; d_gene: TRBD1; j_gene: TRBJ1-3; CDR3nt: TGTGCCAGCAGTCTTACCGGGACAGTCTCTGGAAACACCATATATTTT; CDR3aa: CASSLTGTVSGNTIYF
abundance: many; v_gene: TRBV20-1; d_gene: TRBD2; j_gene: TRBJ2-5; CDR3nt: TGCAGTGCTAGGCCGGGCGGGGGTCAAGAGACCCAGTACTTC; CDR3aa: CSARPGGGQETQYF
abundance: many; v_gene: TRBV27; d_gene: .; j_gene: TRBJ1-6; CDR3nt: TGTGCCAGCAGCCGCGGTGAGATCTATAATTCACCCCTCCACTTT; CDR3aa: CASSRGEIYNSPLHF
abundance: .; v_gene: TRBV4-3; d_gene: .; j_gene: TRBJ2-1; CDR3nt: TGCGCCAGCAGCCAAGATGGGGGAGAGCAGTTCTTC; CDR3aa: CASSQDGGEQFF
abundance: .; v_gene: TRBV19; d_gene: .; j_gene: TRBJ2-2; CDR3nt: TGTGCCAGTAGTAGCGACAGTTGGGGGGAGCTGTTTTTT; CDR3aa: CASSSDSWGELFF
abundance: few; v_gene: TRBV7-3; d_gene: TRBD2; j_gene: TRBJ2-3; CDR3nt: TGTGCCAGCAGCGAGGGACTAGCGGGAGGAGATACGCAGTATTTT; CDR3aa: CASSEGLAGGDTQYF
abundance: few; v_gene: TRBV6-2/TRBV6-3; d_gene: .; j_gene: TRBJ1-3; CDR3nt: TGTGCCAGCAGTTCGGAGGACACCCTAAACACCATATATTTT; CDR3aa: CASSSEDTLNTIYF
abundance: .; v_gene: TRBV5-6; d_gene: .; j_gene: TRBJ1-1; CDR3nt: TGTGCCAGCAGCTCCGGGGCGACAGGTCGGCGAGCTTTCTTT; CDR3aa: CASSSGATGRRAFF
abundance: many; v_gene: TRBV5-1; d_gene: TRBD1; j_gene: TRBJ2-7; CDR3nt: TGCGCCAGCAGCTTGTGGGCCTCGGGACAGGGGCGCTCCTACGAGCAGTACTTC; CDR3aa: CASSLWASGQGRSYEQYF
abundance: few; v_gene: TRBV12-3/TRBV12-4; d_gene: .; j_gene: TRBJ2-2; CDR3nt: TGTGCCAGCAGTTTAGGTCAGGGACCGACCGCAGCCGGGGAGCTGTTTTTT; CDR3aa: CASSLGQGPTAAGELFF